The rows below give T cell receptor beta chains drawn from one sample of a study of cytomegalovirus exposure and HLA in healthy donors. The repertoire was sequenced with immunoSEQ multiplex PCR; TCRdb's copy has only in-frame clones and lacks some. In the table there are 97,000 or so clones, roughly 81% of which are singletons. Sequencing used PBMCs. These receptors came from a man aged 40-50 years in good health and CMV-seronegative. Both conserved end residues are part of each CDR3. D genes are given only for firm matches. Clone size is shown for a subset of rows, as once, few, many or a class of expanded clone.

abundance: few; j_gene: TRBJ1-6; len: 16; d_gene: TRBD1; v_gene: TRBV2; CDR3aa: CASTARGQGQNSPLHF; CDR3nt: TGTGCCAGCACAGCAAGGGGACAGGGGCAAAATTCACCCCTCCACTTT
abundance: .; j_gene: TRBJ1-4; len: 14; d_gene: .; v_gene: TRBV6-1; CDR3aa: CASSATATNEKLFF; CDR3nt: TGTGCCAGCAGTGCGACAGCAACTAATGAAAAACTGTTTTTT
abundance: .; j_gene: TRBJ2-3; len: 15; d_gene: .; v_gene: TRBV11-2; CDR3aa: CASSLYRAESDTQYF; CDR3nt: TGTGCCAGCAGCTTATACAGGGCAGAGTCAGATACGCAGTATTTT
abundance: .; j_gene: TRBJ1-4; len: 14; d_gene: .; v_gene: TRBV6-5; CDR3aa: CASTPGSTNEKLFF; CDR3nt: TGTGCCAGCACCCCAGGGTCAACTAATGAAAAACTGTTTTTT
abundance: .; j_gene: TRBJ2-5; len: 13; d_gene: .; v_gene: TRBV6-1; CDR3aa: CASRKEGSGTQYF; CDR3nt: TGTGCCAGCAGGAAGGAGGGGTCCGGGACCCAGTACTTC
abundance: .; j_gene: TRBJ2-5; len: 16; d_gene: TRBD1; v_gene: TRBV15; CDR3aa: CATSGLGQGKRETQYF; CDR3nt: TGTGCCACCAGCGGTCTGGGACAGGGCAAGAGAGAGACCCAGTACTTC
abundance: .; j_gene: TRBJ1-6; len: 17; d_gene: TRBD1; v_gene: TRBV5-5; CDR3aa: CASSLGAGGTYNSPLHF; CDR3nt: TGTGCCAGCAGCTTGGGGGCAGGGGGAACCTATAATTCACCCCTCCACTTT
abundance: .; j_gene: TRBJ2-5; len: 15; d_gene: TRBD1; v_gene: TRBV7-9; CDR3aa: CASSFGQGDWETQYF; CDR3nt: TGTGCCAGCAGCTTCGGACAGGGTGATTGGGAGACCCAGTACTTC
abundance: once; j_gene: TRBJ2-3; len: 16; d_gene: TRBD2; v_gene: TRBV4-3; CDR3aa: CASSQVGGGATDTQYF; CDR3nt: TGCGCCAGCAGCCAAGTGGGCGGGGGGGCAACAGATACGCAGTATTTT
abundance: .; j_gene: TRBJ2-3; len: 13; d_gene: .; v_gene: TRBV7-9; CDR3aa: CATVNWAADTQYF; CDR3nt: TGTGCCACGGTCAATTGGGCTGCAGATACGCAGTATTTT
abundance: .; j_gene: TRBJ2-5; len: 13; d_gene: TRBD1; v_gene: TRBV19; CDR3aa: CASSDRVWETQYF; CDR3nt: TGTGCCAGTAGCGACAGGGTATGGGAGACCCAGTACTTC
abundance: .; j_gene: TRBJ2-2; len: 16; d_gene: .; v_gene: TRBV19; CDR3aa: CASSGRVGTNTGELFF; CDR3nt: TGTGCCAGTAGTGGCAGGGTGGGTACGAACACCGGGGAGCTGTTTTTT
abundance: .; j_gene: TRBJ1-2; len: 13; d_gene: .; v_gene: TRBV6-1; CDR3aa: CASSEAQGDGYTF; CDR3nt: TGTGCCAGCAGTGAAGCACAGGGAGACGGCTACACCTTC
abundance: .; j_gene: TRBJ1-1; len: 14; d_gene: .; v_gene: TRBV5-6; CDR3aa: CASSQGHVSTEAFF; CDR3nt: TGTGCCAGCAGCCAGGGACACGTGAGCACTGAAGCTTTCTTT